This T cell receptor (beta chain) derives from a study of response to subunit inactivated influenza vaccine. Overall study findings and caveats: Authors suggested each seasonal flu vaccination may recruit only limited numbers of new T cells.

The CDR3 totals 16 residues. Germline loops: CDR1 SEHNR, CDR2 FQNEAQ (reference sequence). V shed 3 bases, J shed 6 bases, and the junction held 9 bases outside the gene matches. Notes on this clonotype: The antigen remains unidentified.

TCRdb re-called the RT-PCR reads through MiXCR, storing one row per CDR3 protein. The repertoire consists of over 400,000 distinct CDR3 sequences, with around 13% occurring once and the leading ten covering roughly 13%. This sequence joins TRBV7-9 and TRBJ2-3, with 10 bases that match TRBD2. The TCR comes from a man in his fifties or sixties who received an inactivated influenza vaccine. Sequenced here: PBMCs from blood, sampled 40 to 50 days after vaccination. CDR3 nucleotide sequence: TGTGCCAGCAGCTTCCTATCTAGCGGGAGCTCGGATACGCAGTATTTT. Its protein is CASSFLSSGSSDTQYF.